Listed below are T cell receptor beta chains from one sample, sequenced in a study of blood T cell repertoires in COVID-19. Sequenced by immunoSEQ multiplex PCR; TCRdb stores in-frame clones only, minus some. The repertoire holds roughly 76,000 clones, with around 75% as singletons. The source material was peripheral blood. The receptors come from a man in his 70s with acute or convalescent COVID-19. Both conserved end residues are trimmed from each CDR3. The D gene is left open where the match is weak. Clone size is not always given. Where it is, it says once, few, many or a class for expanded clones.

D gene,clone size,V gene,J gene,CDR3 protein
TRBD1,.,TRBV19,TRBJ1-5,ASSIAGGDNQPQH
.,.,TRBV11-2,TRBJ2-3,ASSLVARADTQY
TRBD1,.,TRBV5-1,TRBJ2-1,ASKRTGASTSYNEQF
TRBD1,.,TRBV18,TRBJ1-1,ASSRTGDTEAF
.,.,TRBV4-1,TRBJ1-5,ASSPQGNSNQPQH
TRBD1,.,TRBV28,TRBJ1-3,ASSSRTGGLGNTIY
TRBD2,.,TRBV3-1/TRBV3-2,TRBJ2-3,ASSQEEGLAGEDTQY
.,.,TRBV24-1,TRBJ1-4,ATSGDWNEKLF
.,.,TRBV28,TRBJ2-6,ASSYGDSSGANVLT
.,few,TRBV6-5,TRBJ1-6,ASSYTQGRTSPLH
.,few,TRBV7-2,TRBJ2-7,ASSFTTSSYEQY
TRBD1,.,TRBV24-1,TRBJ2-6,ATSDAGTGVGANVLT
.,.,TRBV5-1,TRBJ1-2,ASSLDSSNYGYT
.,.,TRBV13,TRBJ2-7,ASSLEQGIEQY
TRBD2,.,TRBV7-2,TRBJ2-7,ASSFPGLGNYEQY
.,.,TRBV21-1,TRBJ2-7,ASSKADRDRDSDEQY
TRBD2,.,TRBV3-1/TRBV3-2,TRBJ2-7,ASSQGLADSSYEQY
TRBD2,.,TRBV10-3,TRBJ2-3,AINGLAGYTDTQY
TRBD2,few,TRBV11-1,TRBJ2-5,ASSLRSGGGETQY
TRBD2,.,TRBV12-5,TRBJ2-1,ASGSPTGRGGNEQF
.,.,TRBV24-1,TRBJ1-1,ATSGGDLNTEAF
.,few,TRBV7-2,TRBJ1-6,ASSQTGSSYNSPLH
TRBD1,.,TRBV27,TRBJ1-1,ASSFGQGKAF
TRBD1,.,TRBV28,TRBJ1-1,ASTQDRGRMNTEAF
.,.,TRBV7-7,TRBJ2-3,ASSLDFTDTQY